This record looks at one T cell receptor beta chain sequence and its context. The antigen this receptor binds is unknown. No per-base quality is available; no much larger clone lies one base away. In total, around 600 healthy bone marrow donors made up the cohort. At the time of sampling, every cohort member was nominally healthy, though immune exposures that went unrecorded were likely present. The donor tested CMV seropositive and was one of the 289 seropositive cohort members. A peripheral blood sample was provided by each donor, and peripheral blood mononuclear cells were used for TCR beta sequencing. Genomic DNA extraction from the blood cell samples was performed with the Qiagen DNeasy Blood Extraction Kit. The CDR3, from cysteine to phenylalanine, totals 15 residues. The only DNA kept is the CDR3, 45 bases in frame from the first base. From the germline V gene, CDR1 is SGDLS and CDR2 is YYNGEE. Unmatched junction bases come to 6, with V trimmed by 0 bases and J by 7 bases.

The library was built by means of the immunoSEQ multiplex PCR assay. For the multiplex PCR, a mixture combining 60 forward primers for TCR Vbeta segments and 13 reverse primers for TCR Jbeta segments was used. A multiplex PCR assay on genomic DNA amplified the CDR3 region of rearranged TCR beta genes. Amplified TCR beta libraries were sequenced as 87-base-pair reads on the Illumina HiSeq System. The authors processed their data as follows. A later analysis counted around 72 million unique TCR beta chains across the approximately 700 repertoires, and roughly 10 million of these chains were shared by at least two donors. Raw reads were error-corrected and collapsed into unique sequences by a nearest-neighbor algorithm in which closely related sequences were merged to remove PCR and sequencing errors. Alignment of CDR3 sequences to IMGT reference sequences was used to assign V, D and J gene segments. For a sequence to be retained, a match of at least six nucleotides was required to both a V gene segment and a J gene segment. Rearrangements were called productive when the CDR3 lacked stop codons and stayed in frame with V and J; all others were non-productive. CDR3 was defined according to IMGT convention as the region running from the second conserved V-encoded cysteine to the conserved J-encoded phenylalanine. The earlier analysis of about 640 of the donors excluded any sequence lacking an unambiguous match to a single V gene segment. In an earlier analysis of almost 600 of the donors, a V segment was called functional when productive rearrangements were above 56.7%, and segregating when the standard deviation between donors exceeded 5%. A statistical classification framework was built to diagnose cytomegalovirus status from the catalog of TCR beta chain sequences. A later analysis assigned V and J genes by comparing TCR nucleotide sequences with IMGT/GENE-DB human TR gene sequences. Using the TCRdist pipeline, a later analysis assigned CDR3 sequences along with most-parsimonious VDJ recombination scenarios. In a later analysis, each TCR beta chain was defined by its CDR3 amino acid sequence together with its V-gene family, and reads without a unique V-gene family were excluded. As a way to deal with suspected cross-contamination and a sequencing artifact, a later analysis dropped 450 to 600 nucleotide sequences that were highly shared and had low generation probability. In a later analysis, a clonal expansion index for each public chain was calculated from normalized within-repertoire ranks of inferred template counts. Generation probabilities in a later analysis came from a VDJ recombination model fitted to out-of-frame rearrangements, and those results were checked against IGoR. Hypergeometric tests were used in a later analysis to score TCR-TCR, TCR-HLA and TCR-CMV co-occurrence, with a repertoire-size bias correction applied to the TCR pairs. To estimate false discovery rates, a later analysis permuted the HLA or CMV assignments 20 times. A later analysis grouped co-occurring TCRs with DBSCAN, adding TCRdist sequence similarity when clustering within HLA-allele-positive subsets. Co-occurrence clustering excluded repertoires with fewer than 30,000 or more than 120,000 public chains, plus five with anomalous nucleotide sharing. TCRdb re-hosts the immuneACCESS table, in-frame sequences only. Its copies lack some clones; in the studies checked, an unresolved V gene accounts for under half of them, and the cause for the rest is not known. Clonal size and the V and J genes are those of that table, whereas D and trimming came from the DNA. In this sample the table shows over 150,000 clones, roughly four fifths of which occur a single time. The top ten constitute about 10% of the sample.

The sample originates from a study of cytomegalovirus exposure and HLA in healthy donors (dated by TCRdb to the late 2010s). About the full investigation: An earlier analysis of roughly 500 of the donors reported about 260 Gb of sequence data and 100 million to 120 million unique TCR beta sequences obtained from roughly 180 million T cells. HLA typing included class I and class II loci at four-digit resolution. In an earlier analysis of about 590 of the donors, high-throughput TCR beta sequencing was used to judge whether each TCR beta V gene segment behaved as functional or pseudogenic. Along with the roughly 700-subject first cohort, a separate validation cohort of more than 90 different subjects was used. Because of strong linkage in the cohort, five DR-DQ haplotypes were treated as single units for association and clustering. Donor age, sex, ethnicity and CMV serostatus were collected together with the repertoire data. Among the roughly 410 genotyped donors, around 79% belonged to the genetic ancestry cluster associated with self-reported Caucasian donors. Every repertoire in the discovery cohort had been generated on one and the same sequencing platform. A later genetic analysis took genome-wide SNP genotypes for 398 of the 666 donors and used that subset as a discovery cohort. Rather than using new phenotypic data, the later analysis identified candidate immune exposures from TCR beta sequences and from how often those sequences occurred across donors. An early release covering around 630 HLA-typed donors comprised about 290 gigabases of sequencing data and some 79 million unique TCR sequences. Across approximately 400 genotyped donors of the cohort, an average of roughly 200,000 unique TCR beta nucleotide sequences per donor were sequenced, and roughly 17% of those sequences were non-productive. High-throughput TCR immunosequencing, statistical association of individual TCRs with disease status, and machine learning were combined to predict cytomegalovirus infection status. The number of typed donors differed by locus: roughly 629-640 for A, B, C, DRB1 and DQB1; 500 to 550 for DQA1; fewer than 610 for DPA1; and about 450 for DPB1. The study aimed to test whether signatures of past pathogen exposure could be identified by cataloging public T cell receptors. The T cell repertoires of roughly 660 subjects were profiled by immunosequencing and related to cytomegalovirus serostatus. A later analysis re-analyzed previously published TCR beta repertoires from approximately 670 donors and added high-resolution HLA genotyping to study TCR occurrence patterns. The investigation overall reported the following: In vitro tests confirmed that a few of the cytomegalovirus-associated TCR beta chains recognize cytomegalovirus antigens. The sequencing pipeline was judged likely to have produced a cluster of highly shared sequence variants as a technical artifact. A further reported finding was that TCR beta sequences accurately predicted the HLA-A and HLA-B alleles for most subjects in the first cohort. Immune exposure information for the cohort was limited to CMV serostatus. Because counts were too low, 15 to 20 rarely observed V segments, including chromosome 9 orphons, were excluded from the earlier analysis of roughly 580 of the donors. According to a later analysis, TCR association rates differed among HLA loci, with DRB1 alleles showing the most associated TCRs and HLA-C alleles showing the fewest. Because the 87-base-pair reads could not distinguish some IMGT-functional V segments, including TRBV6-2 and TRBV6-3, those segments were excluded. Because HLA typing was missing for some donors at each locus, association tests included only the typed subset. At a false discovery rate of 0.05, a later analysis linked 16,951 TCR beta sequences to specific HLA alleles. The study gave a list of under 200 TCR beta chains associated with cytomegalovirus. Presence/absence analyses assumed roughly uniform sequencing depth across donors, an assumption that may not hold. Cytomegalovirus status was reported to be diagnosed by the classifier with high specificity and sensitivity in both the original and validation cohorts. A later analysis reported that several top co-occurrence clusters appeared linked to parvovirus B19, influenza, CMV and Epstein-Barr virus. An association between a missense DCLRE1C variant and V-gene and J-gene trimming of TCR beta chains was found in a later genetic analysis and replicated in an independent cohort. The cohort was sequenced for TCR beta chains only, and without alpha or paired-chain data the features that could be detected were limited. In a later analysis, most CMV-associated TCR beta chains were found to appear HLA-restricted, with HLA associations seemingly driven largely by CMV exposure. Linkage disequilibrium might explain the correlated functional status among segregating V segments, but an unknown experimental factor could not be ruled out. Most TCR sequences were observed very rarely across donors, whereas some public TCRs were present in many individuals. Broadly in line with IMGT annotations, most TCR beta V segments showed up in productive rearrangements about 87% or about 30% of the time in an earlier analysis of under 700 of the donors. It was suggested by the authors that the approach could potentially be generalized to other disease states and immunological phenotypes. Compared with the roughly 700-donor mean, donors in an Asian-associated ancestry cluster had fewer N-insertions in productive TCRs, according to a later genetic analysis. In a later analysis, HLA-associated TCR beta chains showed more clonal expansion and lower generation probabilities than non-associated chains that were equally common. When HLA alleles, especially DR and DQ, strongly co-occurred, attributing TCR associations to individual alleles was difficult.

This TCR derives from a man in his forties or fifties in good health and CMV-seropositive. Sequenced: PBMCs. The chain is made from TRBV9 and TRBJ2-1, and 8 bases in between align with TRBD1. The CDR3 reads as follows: CASSVGGQDPNEQFF. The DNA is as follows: TGTGCCAGCAGCGTAGGGGGACAGGATCCAAATGAGCAGTTCTTC.